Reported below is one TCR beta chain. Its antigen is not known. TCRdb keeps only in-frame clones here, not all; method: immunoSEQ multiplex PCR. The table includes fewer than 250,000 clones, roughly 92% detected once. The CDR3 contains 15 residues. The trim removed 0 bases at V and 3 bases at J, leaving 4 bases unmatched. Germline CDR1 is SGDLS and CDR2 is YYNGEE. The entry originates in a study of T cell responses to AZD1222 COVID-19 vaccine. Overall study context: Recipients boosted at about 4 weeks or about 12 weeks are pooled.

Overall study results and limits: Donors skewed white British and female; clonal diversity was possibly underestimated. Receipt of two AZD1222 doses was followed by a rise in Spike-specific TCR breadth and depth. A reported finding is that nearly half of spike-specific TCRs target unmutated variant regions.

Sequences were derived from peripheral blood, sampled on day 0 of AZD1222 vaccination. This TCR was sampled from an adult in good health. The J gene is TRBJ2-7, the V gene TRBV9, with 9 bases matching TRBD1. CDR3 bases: TGTGCCAGCAGCGTAGGGTGGACAGGGGTCTACGAGCAGTACTTC. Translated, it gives CASSVGWTGVYEQYF.